A selection of T cell receptor beta chains follows, all from one sample in a study of T cell repertoires in aging, cancer and after chemotherapy. MiXCR was run by TCRdb on the multiplex PCR reads, yielding one entry per CDR3 protein. Counted here are some 3,100 distinct CDR3 sequences, 28% occurring once; the ten biggest clones make up about 9%. Sequences were obtained from blood. These receptors were taken from a human donor with a solid tumor. Both conserved end residues are part of each CDR3. A D gene is named only where the DNA matches it firmly. The size field is filled for only some rows; it gives once, few, many or a size class.

clone_size: medium-sized; v_call: TRBV12-3/TRBV12-4; j_call: TRBJ1-6; d_call: NA; cdr3_nt: TGTGCCAGCACCGTGACAGGTTATAATTCACCCCTCCACTTT; cdr3_aa: CASTVTGYNSPLHF
clone_size: medium-sized; v_call: TRBV29-1; j_call: TRBJ1-1; d_call: NA; cdr3_nt: TGCAGCGTTTTTAGGGGGGGGGCTTTCTTT; cdr3_aa: CSVFRGGAFF
clone_size: medium-sized; v_call: TRBV5-6; j_call: TRBJ2-7; d_call: NA; cdr3_nt: TGTGCCAGCAGCCGCGGAGCCTACGAGCAGTACTTC; cdr3_aa: CASSRGAYEQYF
clone_size: medium-sized; v_call: TRBV30; j_call: TRBJ2-3; d_call: NA; cdr3_nt: TGTGCCTGGAGTAGGGGAAGGGTTGTAGCAGATACGCAGTATTTT; cdr3_aa: CAWSRGRVVADTQYF
clone_size: medium-sized; v_call: TRBV6-2/TRBV6-3; j_call: TRBJ2-3; d_call: NA; cdr3_nt: TGTGCCAGCAGTTACTCGATGGCAGATACGCAGTATTTT; cdr3_aa: CASSYSMADTQYF
clone_size: few; v_call: TRBV4-2; j_call: TRBJ2-7; d_call: NA; cdr3_nt: TGTGCCCGCTATCGGTTCCCGATTTACGAGCAGTACTTC; cdr3_aa: CARYRFPIYEQYF
clone_size: NA; v_call: TRBV20-1; j_call: TRBJ1-1; d_call: NA; cdr3_nt: TGCAGTGCTAGTGGGGGAGCTTGGGTCTTCGCTGAAGCTTTCTTT; cdr3_aa: CSASGGAWVFAEAFF
clone_size: medium-sized; v_call: TRBV27; j_call: TRBJ2-5; d_call: TRBD2; cdr3_nt: TGTGCCAGCAGTTTATCCACTAGCGGGACGGCGGAGACCCAGTACTTC; cdr3_aa: CASSLSTSGTAETQYF
clone_size: medium-sized; v_call: TRBV15; j_call: TRBJ2-1; d_call: NA; cdr3_nt: TGTGCCACCAGCACCAGGCTTTACTCCTACAATGAGCAGTTCTTC; cdr3_aa: CATSTRLYSYNEQFF
clone_size: NA; v_call: TRBV10-3; j_call: TRBJ2-1; d_call: NA; cdr3_nt: TGTGCCATCAAGGCTAGCGACGCCTACAATGAGCAGTTCTTC; cdr3_aa: CAIKASDAYNEQFF
clone_size: few; v_call: TRBV18; j_call: TRBJ2-4; d_call: NA; cdr3_nt: TGTGCCAGCTCACCAGAGATAGCCAAAAACATTCAGTACTTC; cdr3_aa: CASSPEIAKNIQYF
clone_size: medium-sized; v_call: TRBV19; j_call: TRBJ2-2; d_call: TRBD2; cdr3_nt: TGTGCCAGTAGGCCCCCCGGGACTAGCGGGAGGGCCAGGACCGGGGAGCTGTTTTTT; cdr3_aa: CASRPPGTSGRARTGELFF
clone_size: medium-sized; v_call: TRBV18; j_call: TRBJ2-5; d_call: NA; cdr3_nt: TGTGCCAGCTCACCACCCCTCGCAGGGGTAGAGACCCAGTACTTC; cdr3_aa: CASSPPLAGVETQYF
clone_size: NA; v_call: TRBV10-3; j_call: TRBJ1-1; d_call: NA; cdr3_nt: TGTGCCATCAGTGTTGAGGACTCGTGGACTGAAGCTTTCTTT; cdr3_aa: CAISVEDSWTEAFF
clone_size: NA; v_call: TRBV6-1; j_call: TRBJ1-2; d_call: NA; cdr3_nt: TGTGCCAGCACCCCAGGAGGGGCAGTCTATGGCTACACCTTC; cdr3_aa: CASTPGGAVYGYTF
clone_size: medium-sized; v_call: TRBV12-3/TRBV12-4; j_call: TRBJ2-3; d_call: TRBD2; cdr3_nt: TGTGCCAGCAAGCGACTAGCGGGAGATCGGGCTAGCACAGATACGCAGTATTTT; cdr3_aa: CASKRLAGDRASTDTQYF
clone_size: NA; v_call: TRBV5-6; j_call: TRBJ2-5; d_call: NA; cdr3_nt: TGCGCCAGCAGCCGCGTCCTAGGGGAGACCCAGTACTTC; cdr3_aa: CASSRVLGETQYF
clone_size: once; v_call: TRBV19; j_call: TRBJ2-7; d_call: TRBD2; cdr3_nt: TGTGCCAGTAGTCCCTGGACTAGCGGGTCCTACGAGCAGTACTTC; cdr3_aa: CASSPWTSGSYEQYF
clone_size: medium-sized; v_call: TRBV19; j_call: TRBJ1-6; d_call: TRBD1; cdr3_nt: TGTGCCAGTAAAAACCGGGACAGGGGAAATTCACCCCTCCACTTT; cdr3_aa: CASKNRDRGNSPLHF
clone_size: medium-sized; v_call: TRBV19; j_call: TRBJ1-5; d_call: TRBD1; cdr3_nt: TGTGCCAGTAGTATGATGCCGGGACAGCTAAAAAATCAGCCCCAGCATTTT; cdr3_aa: CASSMMPGQLKNQPQHF
clone_size: medium-sized; v_call: TRBV5-4; j_call: TRBJ2-5; d_call: TRBD2; cdr3_nt: TGTGCCAGCAGCTTGGGGGGACTAGGGGAAGAGACCCAGTACTTC; cdr3_aa: CASSLGGLGEETQYF
clone_size: medium-sized; v_call: TRBV19; j_call: TRBJ1-2; d_call: NA; cdr3_nt: TGTGCCAGTAGTATCCCGGGGTCCAACTATGGCTACACCTTC; cdr3_aa: CASSIPGSNYGYTF
clone_size: NA; v_call: TRBV7-9; j_call: TRBJ1-2; d_call: TRBD1; cdr3_nt: TGTGCCAGCAGCTTCGACCCGGGACAGGGGGGATCTAACTATGGCTACACCTTC; cdr3_aa: CASSFDPGQGGSNYGYTF
clone_size: NA; v_call: TRBV14; j_call: TRBJ2-5; d_call: TRBD2; cdr3_nt: TGTGCCAGCAGGGCTGGGGACTACGCACAGACCCAGTACTTC; cdr3_aa: CASRAGDYAQTQYF
clone_size: medium-sized; v_call: TRBV30; j_call: TRBJ1-5; d_call: NA; cdr3_nt: TGTGCCTGGAGTTATAACGGTGGGGATCAGCCCCAGCATTTT; cdr3_aa: CAWSYNGGDQPQHF
clone_size: medium-sized; v_call: TRBV19; j_call: TRBJ2-7; d_call: NA; cdr3_nt: TGTGCCAGTAGTATCTCCGGGACCTACAGCTCCTACGAGCAGTACTTC; cdr3_aa: CASSISGTYSSYEQYF
clone_size: medium-sized; v_call: TRBV5-4; j_call: TRBJ2-1; d_call: TRBD2; cdr3_nt: TGTGCCAGCAGCTCTAGCGGGAGGGTAGGTGAGCAGTTCTTC; cdr3_aa: CASSSSGRVGEQFF
clone_size: medium-sized; v_call: TRBV19; j_call: TRBJ2-3; d_call: TRBD2; cdr3_nt: TGTGCCTCGTCCCGGGCCAGCGGGGGTTCAGATACGCAGTATTTT; cdr3_aa: CASSRASGGSDTQYF
clone_size: medium-sized; v_call: TRBV27; j_call: TRBJ1-2; d_call: TRBD1; cdr3_nt: TGTGCCAGCAGTTTGGGACAGGAGAGAGCTAACTATGGCTACACCTTC; cdr3_aa: CASSLGQERANYGYTF
clone_size: NA; v_call: TRBV4-3; j_call: TRBJ1-1; d_call: NA; cdr3_nt: TGCGCCAGCAGCCAAGTTCGGGGGGATGAAGCTTTCTTT; cdr3_aa: CASSQVRGDEAFF
clone_size: NA; v_call: TRBV18; j_call: TRBJ2-4; d_call: NA; cdr3_nt: TGTGCCAGCTCACCAGGGACAAGCGATAAATTCAAAAACATTCAGTACTTC; cdr3_aa: CASSPGTSDKFKNIQYF
clone_size: NA; v_call: TRBV19; j_call: TRBJ2-1; d_call: TRBD2; cdr3_nt: TGTGCCAGTAACCACCTAGCGGGGCAACGGAATGAGCAGTTCTTC; cdr3_aa: CASNHLAGQRNEQFF
clone_size: medium-sized; v_call: TRBV12-3/TRBV12-4; j_call: TRBJ1-5; d_call: NA; cdr3_nt: TGTGCCAGCAGTTTAGCGGTGGATCAGCCCCAGCATTTT; cdr3_aa: CASSLAVDQPQHF
clone_size: medium-sized; v_call: TRBV19; j_call: TRBJ1-6; d_call: TRBD1; cdr3_nt: TGTGCCAGTCGGGACAGGGGTAGGGGCTCCTATAATTCACCCCTCCACTTT; cdr3_aa: CASRDRGRGSYNSPLHF
clone_size: medium-sized; v_call: TRBV6-6; j_call: TRBJ2-1; d_call: TRBD2; cdr3_nt: TGTGCCAGCAGTTACTCGATGCCAGCGGGGGGGGACGATGAGCAGTTCTTC; cdr3_aa: CASSYSMPAGGDDEQFF
clone_size: large; v_call: TRBV6-5; j_call: TRBJ2-3; d_call: NA; cdr3_nt: TGTGCCAGCAGGACCGGGAAAGACACAGATACGCAGTATTTT; cdr3_aa: CASRTGKDTDTQYF
clone_size: medium-sized; v_call: TRBV6-5; j_call: TRBJ2-1; d_call: TRBD2; cdr3_nt: TGTGCCAGCAGTGTCCCCGGGGGGGGCAATGAGCAGTTCTTC; cdr3_aa: CASSVPGGGNEQFF
clone_size: medium-sized; v_call: TRBV19; j_call: TRBJ1-1; d_call: NA; cdr3_nt: TGTGCCAGTAGTATAGGTGCCGGGGCGGGTGAAGCTTTCTTT; cdr3_aa: CASSIGAGAGEAFF
clone_size: NA; v_call: TRBV19; j_call: TRBJ2-4; d_call: NA; cdr3_nt: TGTGCCAGTACCCCCCGCCGAGACACCGCACCTGGACTAGCCAAAAACATTCAGTACTTC; cdr3_aa: CASTPRRDTAPGLAKNIQYF
clone_size: few; v_call: TRBV27; j_call: TRBJ1-1; d_call: TRBD1; cdr3_nt: TGTGCCAGCAGACAGGGGCTCTCCATGAACACTGAAGCTTTCTTT; cdr3_aa: CASRQGLSMNTEAFF
clone_size: few; v_call: TRBV10-3; j_call: TRBJ1-2; d_call: NA; cdr3_nt: TGTGCCATCAGTGAGTCTGGTTTAGGGACCGTTTATGGCTACACCTTC; cdr3_aa: CAISESGLGTVYGYTF
clone_size: few; v_call: TRBV5-1; j_call: TRBJ2-3; d_call: TRBD1; cdr3_nt: TGCGCCAGCAGCTTGGGACAGGGGGCCGTTGTGGATACGCAGTATTTT; cdr3_aa: CASSLGQGAVVDTQYF
clone_size: medium-sized; v_call: TRBV6-2/TRBV6-3; j_call: TRBJ2-7; d_call: TRBD2; cdr3_nt: TGTGCCAGCAGTTACTTAGCGGGAGGAGGCGAGCAGTACTTC; cdr3_aa: CASSYLAGGGEQYF
clone_size: NA; v_call: TRBV5-4; j_call: TRBJ1-1; d_call: NA; cdr3_nt: TGTGCCAGCAGCTCGACAGTGAACACTGAAGCTTTCTTT; cdr3_aa: CASSSTVNTEAFF
clone_size: NA; v_call: TRBV5-1; j_call: TRBJ2-1; d_call: TRBD2; cdr3_nt: TGCGCCAGCAGCTGGACGGAGCGGGGGGGGAATGAGCAGTTCTTC; cdr3_aa: CASSWTERGGNEQFF
clone_size: NA; v_call: TRBV5-6; j_call: TRBJ1-3; d_call: NA; cdr3_nt: TGTGCCAGCAGCCCCGGCCCGACAGTTTACGGAAACACCATATATTTT; cdr3_aa: CASSPGPTVYGNTIYF
clone_size: medium-sized; v_call: TRBV30; j_call: TRBJ1-4; d_call: TRBD1; cdr3_nt: TGTGCCTGGCGGACAGGTTCCCCGTCGGAACTGTTTTTT; cdr3_aa: CAWRTGSPSELFF
clone_size: medium-sized; v_call: TRBV19; j_call: TRBJ1-1; d_call: NA; cdr3_nt: TGTGCCAGTAGTATAAGCTCGGGAAACACTGAAGCTTTCTTT; cdr3_aa: CASSISSGNTEAFF
clone_size: few; v_call: TRBV5-4; j_call: TRBJ2-5; d_call: NA; cdr3_nt: TGTGCCAGCAGCAAAACAGGGTTAGGAGAGACCCAGTACTTC; cdr3_aa: CASSKTGLGETQYF
clone_size: medium-sized; v_call: TRBV19; j_call: TRBJ2-5; d_call: TRBD2; cdr3_nt: TGTGCCAGTAGTATTTTTTTAGCGGGAGCAGAGACCCAGTACTTC; cdr3_aa: CASSIFLAGAETQYF
clone_size: large; v_call: TRBV29-1; j_call: TRBJ1-2; d_call: NA; cdr3_nt: TGCAGCGTTGCGAGGACAGCTCCTGGTGGCTACACCTTC; cdr3_aa: CSVARTAPGGYTF
clone_size: NA; v_call: TRBV18; j_call: TRBJ1-4; d_call: TRBD1; cdr3_nt: TGTGCCAGCTCATCGGACCGGGACAGGGGAGACCCGGGGGAAAAACTGTTTTTT; cdr3_aa: CASSSDRDRGDPGEKLFF
clone_size: medium-sized; v_call: TRBV27; j_call: TRBJ2-7; d_call: TRBD1; cdr3_nt: TGTGCCAGCAGGGGACAGGGGAGGGCACTCGAGCAGTACTTC; cdr3_aa: CASRGQGRALEQYF
clone_size: NA; v_call: TRBV18; j_call: TRBJ1-4; d_call: NA; cdr3_nt: TGTGCCAGCTCACCGGCCGGGGCTGAAAAACTGTTTTTT; cdr3_aa: CASSPAGAEKLFF